Following are 13 T cell receptor beta chains from one sample sequenced in a study of tumor-infiltrating lymphocytes in primary liver carcinoma. Germline DNA was also extracted, with blood RNA taken from unsorted whole blood. Production of TCR beta cDNA used around 0.45 ug total RNA together with a constant-region primer. Generation of the TCR beta libraries relied on three nested multiplex PCR rounds using slightly modified ARM-PCR. Both of the initial two PCR rounds ran for 10 cycles and employed TRBV1-TRBV30 forward primers alongside a C-beta reverse primer. TCRdb called the multiplex PCR reads again in MiXCR, with one record for every CDR3 protein. The sample has 300,000 to 400,000 distinct CDR3 sequences, 55% to 65% seen once; the top ten hold around 9.5%. Sequencing input: peripheral blood. The receptor source for this set is a man aged 40-50 years with primary liver carcinoma and hepatitis B virus infection.

The table lists this clonotype with a few counts. This could be a read error, since a much larger clone is one nucleotide away. This rearrangement joins TRBV29-1 to TRBJ2-3, with TRBD1 identical over 7 bases. The germline V gene has CDR1 SQVTM and CDR2 ANQGSEA. The CDR3 consists of 12 residues. CDR3: CSAGDSIDTQYF. CDR3 nucleotide sequence: TGCAGCGCCGGGGACAGCATAGATACGCAGTATTTT.

A note on this clonotype: This sequence may be a read error, since a much larger clone differs from it by one base. The rearrangement uses TRBV6-2 or TRBV6-3 and TRBJ2-7; D uncertain. The length of the CDR3 is 13 residues. Germline loops: CDR1 MNHEY, CDR2 SVGEGT. V lost 8 bases and J lost 3, with 14 bases in between. The CDR3 DNA reads as TGTGCCAGCGGCAGCCTATTAAACTACGAGCAGTACGTC. It specifies CASGSLLNYEQYV.

For this clonotype: A read error may explain this, as a much larger clone is one base away. The rearrangement uses TRBV29-1 and TRBJ1-2; TRBD1 matches at 8 bases. Germline V CDR1 and CDR2: SQVTM, ANQGSEA. The CDR3 runs to 12 residues. CDR3 region: CSIDRTGYGYTF. The CDR3 DNA reads as TGCAGCATTGATAGGACAGGGTATGGCTACACCTTC.

This clonotype appeared a few times. The chain employs TRBV7-8 and TRBJ2-5; tentatively, D is TRBD1 (6 bases). The CDR3 spans 14 residues. V shed 2 bases and J shed 3 bases, with 10 bases lying between them. CDR1 and CDR2 (germline): SGHVS, FQNEAQ. The CDR3 sequence: CASSLSAGEETQYF. Written as DNA, the CDR3 is TGTGCCAGCAGCTTAAGTGCAGGGGAAGAGACCCAGTACTTC.

The V gene is TRBV6-5, the J gene TRBJ2-7, with TRBD1 matching over 9 bases. Germline CDR1 MNHEY, CDR2 SVGAGI. Unmatched junction bases numbered 12, after V lost 6 bases and J lost 3 bases. The CDR3 spans 16 residues. The CDR3: CASRYHTGQGGYEQYF. CDR3 DNA: TGTGCCAGCAGATACCATACGGGACAGGGCGGCTACGAGCAGTACTTC.

A word on this clonotype: A read error may explain this, as a much larger clone is one base away. This likely comes from a read error, as the CDR3 has no conserved phenylalanine or tryptophan at its end. The chain links TRBV10-3 to TRBJ1-1; the D is unclear. Trimming took off 2 bases at V and 11 bases at J, with 15 bases between the two ends. Per the germline V gene, CDR1 is ENHRY and CDR2 is SYGVKD. The length of the CDR3 is 13 residues. The CDR3: CAISEGRLSGAFS. For the CDR3, the DNA is TGTGCCATCAGTGAGGGACGGCTAAGCGGTGCTTTCTCT.

Concerning this clonotype: The junction does not match germline at one end; this may be a read error. This chain links TRBV11-3 with TRBJ2-1; 7 positions match TRBD2. Germline V CDR1 and CDR2: SGHNT, YENEEA. The CDR3 contains 14 residues. CDR3 coding DNA: TGTACCAGCAGCTTCAATTCGGGAGGTAATGAGCAGTTCTTC. Translated: CTSSFNSGGNEQFF.

V and J are TRBV6-1 and TRBJ1-5, with no clear D. Germline V gene sequence: CDR1 MNHNS, CDR2 SASEGT. V lost 4 bases and J 3 bases, leaving 16 bases between the germline ends. The CDR3 is 16 amino acids. CDR3 nucleotide sequence: TGTGCCAGCAGTGCTCTAGTGGACGGATCCAATCAGCCCCAGCATTTT. This translates into CASSALVDGSNQPQHF.

A remark on this clonotype: An end of the junction does not agree with germline; a read error may underlie this. The CDR3 region is CSIGRSGANVLTF. The CDR3 bases are TGTAGCATTGGGCGATCTGGGGCCAACGTCCTGACCTTC. J is TRBJ2-6 and V is TRBV29-1; possibly TRBD1 for D (5 bases). CDR1 and CDR2 from the germline V gene are SQVTM and ANQGSEA. The CDR3 is 13 amino acids.

Points on this clonotype: The germline gene is not matched at one end of the junction; a read error may be the cause. The chain combines TRBV11-2 with TRBJ1-5; D not certain. The CDR3 contains 12 residues. Germline values: CDR1 SGHAT, CDR2 FQNNGV. CDR3 in DNA: TGTGCCGGCAGCATGGGCAGTCAGCCCCAGCATTTT. As protein: CAGSMGSQPQHF.

The chain combines TRBV10-3 with TRBJ1-1; TRBD1 is a possible D gene (6 bases). The germline CDR1 and CDR2 sequences are ENHRY and SYGVKD. The CDR3 length is 14 residues. Trimming left V 2 bases short and J 11 bases short, with 18 bases between. DNA for the CDR3: TGTGCCATCAGTGAGAAGAGGGGGAACACTGTGGCTTTCTTT. It specifies CAISEKRGNTVAFF.

As to this clonotype: A read error is possible here, since a much larger clone lies one base away. The chain is built from TRBV4-3 and TRBJ1-2; 7 nucleotides match TRBD1. The CDR3 extends over 12 amino acids. Germline V CDR1 and CDR2: LGHNA, YSLEER. Here the CDR3 reads CASSPSGGGYAF. CDR3 DNA sequence: TGCGCCAGCAGCCCCTCAGGGGGAGGCTACGCCTTC.

Concerning this clonotype: A much more abundant neighbour one base away suggests this may be a read error. The chain employs TRBV29-1 and TRBJ1-2, with 8 bases aligning to TRBD1. Germline values: CDR1 SQVTM, CDR2 ANQGSEA. The CDR3 totals 13 residues. In DNA, the CDR3 is TGCAGCCCCGCGCAGGGGGCCGGGTATGGCTACATCTTC. Its translation: CSPAQGAGYGYIF.